The 18 T cell receptor beta chains below were found in one sample sequenced in a study of PD-1 blockade in mismatch repair-deficient tumors. Here immunoSEQ multiplex PCR was the method, and the copy in TCRdb shows in-frame clones only, minus some. The sample yields about 60,000 clones, about nine tenths seen once. Sample: peripheral blood, taken 52 weeks after starting pembrolizumab. The receptors shown here come from an adult with mismatch repair-deficient cancer.

CDR3 loop: CASSLGVSYEQYF. CDR3 in DNA: TGTGCCAGCAGCTTAGGGGTCAGCTACGAGCAGTACTTC. The J gene is TRBJ2-7, the V gene TRBV11-2; D is unclear. Germline CDR1 reads SGHAT; CDR2 reads FQNNGV. Trimming left V 1 base short and J 3 bases short, with 7 bases between. The CDR3 runs 13 residues.

This clone was seen only once. The rearrangement links TRBV10-2 to TRBJ2-2; TRBD1 aligns across 10 bases. Losses at the gene ends were 7 bases for V and 4 bases for J; bases not matched to a gene: 3. CDR1 and CDR2 (germline): WSHSY, SAAADI. The CDR3 loop spans 14 amino acids. CDR3 nucleotides: TGCGCCAGCAAGACAGGGGGCGGCACCGGGGAGCTGTTTTTT. Its translation: CASKTGGGTGELFF.

This chain links TRBV28 with TRBJ2-1; TRBD2 agrees at 9 bases. The junction had 6 bases not matched to a gene; V was cut back by 4 bases and J by 2 bases. Looked up from germline, CDR1 is MDHEN and CDR2 is SYDVKM. This CDR3 comprises 16 residues. CDR3 protein: CASSSASSGAYNEQFF. CDR3 nucleotides: TGTGCCAGCAGTTCCGCATCTAGCGGGGCCTACAATGAGCAGTTCTTC.

This rearrangement joins TRBV28 to TRBJ1-5, with 8 bases matching TRBD1. V was clipped by 4 bases and J by 3 bases; unmatched bases: 5. Per germline, CDR1 MDHEN and CDR2 SYDVKM. CDR3 size: 15 residues. The CDR3 spells CASSYGGQVNQPQHF. The CDR3 DNA sequence: TGTGCCAGCAGTTATGGGGGACAGGTCAATCAGCCCCAGCATTTT.

The chain is built from TRBV7-9 and TRBJ2-5, with D possibly TRBD1 on 6 matching bases. Germline CDR1 SEHNR, CDR2 FQNEAQ (reference sequence). The CDR3 has 14 amino acids. Deletions cut 3 bases from V and 5 bases from J, with 13 bases between. CDR3 amino acids: CASSLPRGWETQYF. The CDR3 nucleotides read TGTGCCAGCAGCTTGCCCAGGGGTTGGGAGACCCAGTACTTC.

The chain is built from TRBV15 and TRBJ2-7, with TRBD1 identical over 8 bases. The CDR3 spans 16 residues. Germline loops: CDR1 LNHNV, CDR2 YYDKDF (reference sequence). The J segment lost 4 bases and the V segment lost 5 bases, leaving 13 bases of the junction unmatched. The CDR3 spells CATSGPHGQGRYEQYF. The CDR3 coding sequence is TGTGCCACCAGCGGACCCCATGGACAGGGCAGATACGAGCAGTACTTC.

V usage is TRBV5-1 and J usage is TRBJ2-1, with 8 bases that match TRBD1. The CDR3 extends over 17 amino acids. Germline trimming cut 1 base from V and 2 bases from J; bases unmatched to any gene: 8. Germline CDR1 SGHRS, CDR2 YFSETQ. The CDR3 reads CASSLRTGSVTYNEQFF. Here the CDR3 DNA reads TGCGCCAGCAGCTTGAGGACAGGGAGCGTAACCTACAATGAGCAGTTCTTC. Filled out from reference TRBV5-1 and TRBJ2-1, the complete variable domain reads KAGVTQTPRYLIKTRGQQVTLSCSPISGHRSVSWYQQTPGQGLQFLFEYFSETQRNKGNFPGRFSGRQFSNSRSEMNVSTLELGDSALYLCASSLRTGSVTYNEQFFGPGTRLTVL.

The chain is built from TRBV11-2 and TRBJ1-2, with 7 bases aligning to TRBD1. Germline trimming cut 2 bases from V and 5 bases from J; bases unmatched to any gene: 11. The CDR3 is made up of 16 amino acids. Germline assignment: CDR1 SGHAT and CDR2 FQNNGV. CDR3 amino acids: CASSLYGDRVTYGYTF. CDR3 nucleotide sequence: TGTGCCAGCAGCTTATACGGAGACAGGGTAACGTATGGCTACACCTTC.

The V and J genes are TRBV27 and TRBJ2-7, with 10 bases aligning to TRBD2. Germline CDR1 MNHEY, CDR2 SMNVEV (reference sequence). The CDR3 length is 12 residues. Trimming removed 8 bases from V and 7 bases from J; junction bases left unmatched: 5. Here the CDR3 reads CASGISGREQYF. DNA of the CDR3: TGTGCCAGCGGTATTAGCGGGAGGGAGCAGTACTTC.

The chain joins TRBV27 to TRBJ2-7, with 10 bases matching TRBD1. J gave up 5 bases and V 5 bases, and 12 bases lay outside the gene matches. The CDR3 totals 16 residues. Germline V gene lookup returns CDR1 MNHEY and CDR2 SMNVEV (reference sequence). The DNA of the CDR3 is TGTGCCAGCAGTCCCCAACAGACAGGGGGCTTGCACGAGCAGTACTTC. This codes for CASSPQQTGGLHEQYF.

V usage is TRBV4-3 and J usage is TRBJ2-3; perhaps D is TRBD1 or TRBD2 (5 bases each). The V end lost 0 bases, the J end lost 1 base, and 23 bases lay between the germline ends. The CDR3 runs to 20 residues. CDR1 is LGHNA, CDR2 YSLEER, per germline. The CDR3 DNA follows: TGCGCCAGCAGCCAAGATAGGGGATTGACGCTAGCAAGCGGCACAGATACGCAGTATTTT. Its protein product is CASSQDRGLTLASGTDTQYF.

J is TRBJ2-1 and V is TRBV4-1; D is perhaps TRBD2 (7 bases). V lost 6 bases and J 3 bases, leaving 15 bases between the germline ends. The CDR3 totals 15 residues. Germline V gene sequence: CDR1 MGHRA, CDR2 YSYEKL. The CDR3 reads CASRGKGGIYNEQFF. The DNA of the CDR3 is TGCGCCAGCAGGGGGAAGGGGGGGATCTACAATGAGCAGTTCTTC.

This clone was seen a single time. The chain joins TRBV4-3 to TRBJ2-3; TRBD2 agrees at 8 bases. CDR3 size: 14 residues. The V and J ends lost 4 bases and 6 bases, in that order; junction bases with no gene match: 6. CDR1 and CDR2 from the germline V gene are LGHNA and YSLEER. The CDR3 DNA is TGCGCCAGCAGCCCAGCGGGAGCCGCTGATACGCAGTATTTT. Encoded protein: CASSPAGAADTQYF.

This chain joins TRBV7-3 and TRBJ2-6; D gene uncertain. The CDR3 runs 13 residues. The ends were cut back, 6 bases at V and 2 bases at J, with 5 bases in the middle. CDR1 and CDR2 (germline): SGHTA, FQGTGA. CDR3 residues: CASRAPGANVLTF. As DNA, the CDR3 is TGTGCCAGCAGGGCCCCTGGGGCCAACGTCCTGACTTTC.

In its sample, this clone was seen a few times. This chain links TRBV7-2 with TRBJ2-2; the match to TRBD2 covers 7 bases. Per the germline V gene, CDR1 is SGHTA and CDR2 is FQGNSA. The CDR3 consists of 15 residues. Losses at the gene ends were 6 bases for V and 1 base for J; bases not matched to a gene: 5. The CDR3: CASRSSGMNTGELFF. The DNA for the CDR3 is TGTGCCAGCAGATCTAGCGGAATGAACACCGGGGAGCTGTTTTTT.

V and J are TRBV6-5 and TRBJ1-2, with a possible D match to TRBD1 (5 bases). Between the trimmed V and J ends, which lost 5 bases and 5 bases, there was a span of 12 bases. In germline, CDR1 is MNHEY, CDR2 SVGAGI. The CDR3 is made up of 13 amino acids. The CDR3 coding sequence is TGTGCCAGCAGTACAGGTCTAGGGTATGGCTACACCTTC. The encoded protein is CASSTGLGYGYTF.

The gene calls are TRBV21-1 and TRBJ1-2; no DNA check was done on the table's D call, TRBD1. TRBV21-1 is classified as a pseudogene. CDR3 length: 20 residues. The DNA of the CDR3 is TGTGCCAGCAGCAAAGCGAGTAGGTCCCGGACAGGAAGGGGATGCGATGGCTACACCTTC. The encoded protein is CASSKASRSRTGRGCDGYTF.

The table lists this clone with a few counts. The chain combines TRBV27 with TRBJ2-7, with 10 bases lining up with TRBD1. The CDR3 loop spans 14 amino acids. V gave up 4 bases and J gave up 6 bases; unmatched junction bases: 6. Per the germline V gene, CDR1 is MNHEY and CDR2 is SMNVEV (reference sequence). Here the CDR3 DNA reads TGTGCCAGCAGTTCTCGACAGGGGGCGGGCGAGCAGTACTTC. This codes for CASSSRQGAGEQYF.